These 19 T cell receptor beta chains came from one sample sequenced in a study of OX40 agonist ivuxolimab in advanced cancers. The table came from immunoSEQ multiplex PCR; TCRdb's copy has only in-frame clones and leaves some out. The table includes 58,000 or so clones, approximately 83% detected once. The input for sequencing was CD4+ or CD8+ T cells sorted from blood, taken in a trial of the OX40 agonist ivuxolimab. These receptors were obtained from an adult with an advanced solid tumor such as melanoma, head and neck, liver or kidney cancer.

The J gene is TRBJ1-1, the V gene TRBV5-1, with D possibly TRBD1 on 6 matching bases. Germline V gene sequence: CDR1 SGHRS, CDR2 YFSETQ. The germline V and J ends were trimmed by 6 bases and 7 bases, with 22 bases remaining between them. The CDR3 covers 15 residues. The DNA of the CDR3 is TGCGCCAGCAACCCTAGGGAGGGGGGGAGTGGTGAAGCTTTCTTT. This codes for CASNPREGGSGEAFF.

The CDR3 protein is CASSLGRLNEKLFF. CDR3 bases: TGTGCCAGCAGCTTAGGACGGCTTAATGAAAAACTGTTTTTT. The chain is built from TRBV5-6 and TRBJ1-4; D unresolved. The CDR3 totals 14 residues. The germline gives CDR1 SGHDT, CDR2 YYEEEE. V lost 2 bases and J lost 4, with 9 bases in between.

The chain joins TRBV6-5 to TRBJ1-5; perhaps TRBD1 as D (6 bases). Germline-derived CDR1 and CDR2 are MNHEY and SVGAGI. The CDR3 runs 13 residues. V lost 5 bases and J lost 3, with 8 bases in between. CDR3 in amino acids: CASSRDNNQPQHF. CDR3 sequence (DNA): TGTGCCAGCAGTCGGGACAACAATCAGCCCCAGCATTTT.

Here the CDR3 reads CASSRTGGGEPQHF. The DNA for the CDR3 is TGTGCCAGCAGCCGGACAGGGGGTGGAGAGCCCCAGCATTTT. V is TRBV6-5 and J is TRBJ1-5; 10 nucleotides line up with TRBD1. Germline values: CDR1 MNHEY, CDR2 SVGAGI. The CDR3 runs to 14 residues. J lost 8 bases, V lost 6 bases, and 7 bases had no gene match.

V and J are TRBV28 and TRBJ2-2; D gene unclear. There are 11 residues in the CDR3. Looked up from germline, CDR1 is MDHEN and CDR2 is SYDVKM. The V end was cut by 6 bases, the J end by 9 bases, with 8 bases between. The CDR3, as DNA: TGTGCCAGCAGCTCCAGCCGGGAGCTGTTTTTT. This sequence encodes CASSSSRELFF.

The chain is built from TRBV6-5 and TRBJ2-7; D is perhaps TRBD2 (6 bases). V lost 6 bases and J 2 bases, leaving 14 bases between the germline ends. This CDR3 contains 14 residues. Germline lookup yields CDR1 MNHEY and CDR2 SVGAGI. Here the CDR3 DNA reads TGTGCCAGCAGCGCCGGGACTGCCACCTACGAGCAGTACTTC. Amino acids: CASSAGTATYEQYF.

The chain uses TRBV28 and TRBJ2-7; D remains unclear. V was shortened by 7 bases and J by 5 bases, with 12 bases between the two germline ends. The CDR3 loop spans 12 amino acids. Germline assignment: CDR1 MDHEN and CDR2 SYDVKM. CDR3 sequence reads: CASTLGTNEQYF. As DNA, the CDR3 is TGTGCCAGCACGCTAGGAACCAACGAGCAGTACTTC.

This chain joins TRBV6-1 and TRBJ1-5; no firm D call. The CDR3 spans 13 residues. Trimming left V 7 bases short and J 2 bases short, with 9 bases between. CDR1 is MNHNS, CDR2 SASEGT, per germline. CDR3 nucleotides: TGTGCCAGCACCAACAGTGGCAATCAGCCCCAGCATTTT. It yields the protein CASTNSGNQPQHF.

The chain carries TRBV20-1 and TRBJ2-3; D is unresolved. The CDR3 contains 10 residues. Germline V gives CDR1 DFQATT, CDR2 SNEGSKA (reference sequence). Trimming removed 5 bases from V and 11 bases from J, with 11 bases in between. CDR3 nucleotide sequence: TGCAGTGCTGGGGATGGTGGGCAGTATTTT. As protein: CSAGDGGQYF.

This clone was found a few times. V is TRBV7-2 and J is TRBJ1-5; 10 positions match TRBD1. Germline V CDR1 and CDR2: SGHTA, FQGNSA. Germline trimming cut 4 bases from V and 4 bases from J; bases unmatched to any gene: 4. This CDR3 region has 15 residues. CDR3 in DNA: TGTGCCAGCAGCTCAAGACAGGGGGCAAATCAGCCCCAGCATTTT. Its protein is CASSSRQGANQPQHF. Full variable domain (rest looked up from reference TRBV7-2 and TRBJ1-5): GAGVSQSPSNKVTEKGKDVELRCDPISGHTALYWYRQSLGQGLEFLIYFQGNSAPDKSGLPSDRFSAERTGGSVSTLTIQRTQQEDSAVYLCASSSRQGANQPQHFGDGTRLSIL.

The rearrangement joins TRBV27 to TRBJ1-1; a weak D match, TRBD1 (5 bases). The CDR3 has 15 amino acids. The germline gives CDR1 MNHEY, CDR2 SMNVEV (reference sequence). V was trimmed by 7 bases and J by 0 bases, leaving 15 bases between them. The DNA for the CDR3 is TGTGCCAGCACTTCAGGGCAGGGTGTGAACACTGAAGCTTTCTTT. This encodes CASTSGQGVNTEAFF.

This clone has a handful of counts. Other DNA sequences in this sample translate to the same CDR3. The gene calls are TRBV5-1 and TRBJ2-7; D is unclear. Germline V gene lookup returns CDR1 SGHRS and CDR2 YFSETQ. The CDR3 is 13 residues long. V was clipped by 0 bases and J by 4 bases, with 8 bases between them. The CDR3 region is CASSLDRAYEQYF. In DNA form, the CDR3 reads TGCGCCAGCAGCTTGGACAGAGCTTACGAGCAGTACTTC.

The gene calls are TRBV9 and TRBJ1-3, with no clear D. The V end lost 6 bases, the J end lost 0 bases, and 7 bases lay between the germline ends. The CDR3 has 13 amino acids. In germline, CDR1 is SGDLS, CDR2 YYNGEE. The chain's CDR3 is CASTAGSGNTIYF. In nucleotides, the CDR3 is TGTGCCAGCACGGCCGGCTCTGGAAACACCATATATTTT.

The chain couples TRBV6-5 to TRBJ1-1; D not resolved. Germline assignment: CDR1 MNHEY and CDR2 SVGAGI. V lost 0 bases and J lost 6, with 17 bases in between. The CDR3 has 16 amino acids. CDR3 in DNA: TGTGCCAGCAGTTACTCGTCGGCGGGAGGTATTCCTGAAGCTTTCTTT. Amino acid sequence: CASSYSSAGGIPEAFF.

The CDR3 spells CSARGSGANVLTF. The CDR3 DNA reads TGCAGCGCTAGGGGTTCTGGGGCCAACGTCCTGACTTTC. The genes are TRBV29-1 and TRBJ2-6; maybe TRBD1 (5 bases). CDR1 and CDR2 from the germline V gene are SQVTM and ANQGSEA. CDR3 size: 13 residues. The V end was cut by 7 bases, the J end by 1 base, with 8 bases between.

The chain carries TRBV29-1 and TRBJ1-1, with D possibly TRBD1 on 5 matching bases. V lost 2 bases to trimming and J lost 6 bases, with 10 bases between them. There are 12 residues in the CDR3. The V gene's germline CDR1 is SQVTM and CDR2 ANQGSEA. The CDR3: CSVEIQGAEAFF. DNA for the CDR3: TGCAGCGTTGAAATTCAGGGCGCTGAAGCTTTCTTT.

The rearrangement uses TRBV28 and TRBJ1-5; the match to TRBD1 covers 9 bases. Looked up from germline, CDR1 is MDHEN and CDR2 is SYDVKM. J lost 4 bases, V lost 0 bases, and 10 bases had no gene match. This CDR3 comprises 18 residues. As DNA, the CDR3 is TGTGCCAGCAGTTTATGGCCTGGACAGGGGAGACGGAATCAGCCCCAGCATTTT. Translated: CASSLWPGQGRRNQPQHF.

The genes are TRBV6-1 and TRBJ1-5; possible D gene TRBD1, 6 bases. CDR1 is MNHNS, CDR2 SASEGT, per germline. Trimming took 6 bases from V and 3 from J, leaving 12 bases between them. The CDR3 consists of 14 residues. For the CDR3, the DNA is TGTGCCAGCAGCCCAAGGGACACCAATCAGCCCCAGCATTTT. Translating it yields CASSPRDTNQPQHF.

The V and J genes are TRBV5-6 and TRBJ2-3; D is unresolved. The CDR3 consists of 12 residues. CDR1 and CDR2 from the germline V gene are SGHDT and YYEEEE. The V and J ends lost 2 bases and 6 bases respectively, with 7 bases between them. In DNA form, the CDR3 reads TGTGCCAGCAGCTTCCAGCCCGATACGCAGTATTTT. Translation: CASSFQPDTQYF.